Listed below are T cell receptor beta chains from one sample, sequenced in a study of response to subunit inactivated influenza vaccine. TCRdb re-called the RT-PCR reads with MiXCR, one entry per CDR3 protein. The sample has roughly 700,000 distinct CDR3 sequences; 11% to 15% are singletons. This material consisted of PBMCs from blood, taken approximately 15 days before vaccination. These receptors all stem from a man aged 45 to 65 who received an inactivated influenza vaccine. Each CDR3 is given with its conserved first and last residue. D genes are given only for firm matches. Clone size appears in some rows only: once, few, many, or a class for an expanded clone.

>TRBV12-3/TRBV12-4|TRBJ2-2|many|TRBD1
TGTGCCAGCACTTCGCCCTGGGAAGACAGGGGGTACACCGGGGAGCTGTTTTTT
CASTSPWEDRGYTGELFF
>TRBV7-2|TRBJ2-4|few|.
TGTGCCAGCAGCGTAGGACAGACCAAAAACATTCAGTACTTC
CASSVGQTKNIQYF
>TRBV5-6|TRBJ2-2|.|.
TGTGCCAGCAGCTTTCTCGGAATAGACAACACCGGGGAGCTGTTTTTT
CASSFLGIDNTGELFF
>TRBV20-1|TRBJ2-5|.|.
TGCAGTGCTAGACCACCGGGACGGACGAAAGAGACCCAGTACTTC
CSARPPGRTKETQYF
>TRBV15|TRBJ2-7|.|.
TGTGCCACCAGCAGAGGGGGGACGTCCGGGCGAGAGCAGTACTTC
CATSRGGTSGREQYF
>TRBV10-1|TRBJ2-7|few|.
TGCGCCAGCAGTGACAGGGTTAGGCCCTACGAGCAGTACTTC
CASSDRVRPYEQYF
>TRBV5-1|TRBJ1-2|few|TRBD1
TGCGCCAGCAGCTTAGGGGGCGGTTCGGATGGCTACACCTTC
CASSLGGGSDGYTF
>TRBV5-6|TRBJ2-7|many|TRBD1
TGTGCCAGCAGCTTCGGGACAGGTCCCTACGAGCAGTACTTC
CASSFGTGPYEQYF
>TRBV28|TRBJ2-2|.|.
TGTGCCAGCAGTGAATCCGGGGAGCTGTTTTTT
CASSESGELFF
>TRBV28|TRBJ1-4|.|.
TGTGCCAGCAGTACCATCGGGAGGGATTATGAAAAACTGTTTTTT
CASSTIGRDYEKLFF